This T cell receptor beta chain was found in a study of T-cell reconstitution after alpha-beta-depleted transplantation in children. Points from the study as a whole: Some patients owed their high day-60 TCRbeta diversity to surviving recipient T cells and thymic progenitors. T-cell numbers and diversity one year post-transplant derived largely from freshly generated T cells. There were reportedly several hundred expanded graft clones from which alpha-beta T cells came about two months after transplant.

A TCRbeta library incorporating unique molecular identifiers was prepared. TCRdb redid the calling of the PCR reads with MiXCR, one entry per CDR3 protein. The table shows 200,000 to 250,000 distinct CDR3 sequences, with around 9.9% occurring only once. Many counts were recorded for this clonotype. What it recognizes is unknown. The V gene end was trimmed by 3 bases and the J gene end by 6 bases; junction bases not matched to a gene: 8. Germline V gene data show CDR1 as DFQATT and CDR2 as SNEGSKA (reference sequence). CDR3 length: 14 amino acids. The chain combines TRBV20-1 with TRBJ2-1; 7 nucleotides match TRBD2. The starting material was PBMCs, obtained before TCRalphabeta/CD19-depleted stem cell transplant. This TCR was recovered from a child less than two years old with acute myeloid leukemia, due to receive a stem cell transplant. The CDR3 sequence: CSASVAGVRNEQFF. Written as DNA, the CDR3 is TGCAGTGCTAGTGTCGCGGGAGTTCGCAATGAGCAGTTCTTC.